The text below deals with one TCR beta chain. No antigen is known for it. Base-call qualities are not available, and no considerably larger clone is one nucleotide away. The CDR3 runs 15 amino acids, cysteine and phenylalanine included. The entry retains the CDR3 DNA only, 45 bases that are in frame from base 1. Trimming removed 1 base from V and 4 bases from J, leaving 12 bases between the germline ends. CDR1 and CDR2 (SGHVS, FNYEAQ) derive from the germline V gene. Collaborating institutions collected whole blood in K2EDTA tubes following their own protocols. For TCRbeta analysis, collaborator samples were shipped as frozen whole blood, as isolated PBMCs, or as DNA extracted from either sample type. This entry is derived from a study of blood T cell repertoires in COVID-19 (dated by TCRdb to the early 2020s). About the full investigation: The collaborator samples originated in the United States, Italy and Spain and spanned the acute and convalescent phases of COVID-19. A de-identified subject ID, COVID-19 status, age in years and sex were almost always included in the sample metadata. The prospective study material was composed of cDNA or gDNA derived from T cells, B-cell-depleted T cells, or PBMCs. The repertoires were released in a freely available public database intended as a resource for research on the immune response to SARS-CoV-2. Samples came from the ongoing ImmuneRACE study (first 160 participants) plus 1,254 subjects from 6 global collaborators. HLA class I and class II types, where available, came from metadata supplied by the sample provider rather than from assay-based typing. Deeply sampled blood TCRbeta repertoires from subjects exposed to, actively infected with, or recovered from COVID-19 were included in the dataset. On the study overall, not on this receptor specifically: The amount of clinical and demographic metadata varied by source and participant and was provided uncurated.

The immunoSEQ Assay, a bias-controlled multiplex PCR, was used to amplify TCRbeta CDR3 regions from genomic DNA. The authors' pipeline ran thus. The number of nucleated cells in each sample was estimated by amplification of reference gene primers within the assay. To quantify the absolute abundance of each unique TCRbeta CDR3 rearrangement, sequence reads were collapsed and filtered. For each sample, productive Simpson clonality was calculated by taking the square root of Simpson's diversity index across productive rearrangements. TCRdb took this table from immuneACCESS and kept in-frame rearrangements with V and J called. Such tables lack part of the clones; where checked against another copy, unresolved V genes explain under half of the gap, and the rest is unexplained. That table is the source of V, J and clone size, and D and trimming were worked out from the DNA. Recorded for this sample are about 76,000 clones; about 92% of them occurred a single time. The top ten clones comprise under 1.5% of the sample.

This clonotype was sampled from a man aged 45-60 years with acute or convalescent COVID-19. The sample consisted of peripheral blood. The rearrangement combines TRBV7-6 with TRBJ2-3; 6 matching bases give a weak D call of TRBD2. The CDR3 loop reads CASSLGGGTADTQYF. The DNA is TGTGCCAGCAGCTTAGGTGGTGGGACTGCAGATACGCAGTATTTT.